Below, one T cell receptor beta chain is given with its context. This clonotype came up many times. This receptor's antigen is unknown. The sample holds no much larger clone one base away, and base qualities are not on file. The data were obtained in a study of T cells after yellow fever vaccination (dated 2019 in TCRdb). About the study as a whole: The SMART-Seq v4 Ultra Low Input RNA kit was used to prepare libraries from fractions with low cell numbers. To track T-cell clones before and after primary and booster YFV17D yellow fever vaccination, bulk TCR alpha and beta repertoires were sequenced longitudinally. Two healthy male donors, one aged 18 to 30 and one aged 30 to 40 years, made up the cohort. Bulk PBMC replicates and cell subsets were isolated from blood drawn at multiple timepoints before and after both primary and secondary immunization.

The study at large found these results: Because abundant contaminating clonotypes from the bulk population could be contained in FACS-sorted repertoires, computational filtering was required. Only a couple of donors were included in the study, so the extent to which the findings can be generalized is limited. Most clones expanded after primary vaccination (roughly 96% of CD4 and 70% to 90% of CD8) were re-detected after the booster, suggesting that broad memory maintenance occurred. A small fraction of clonotypes showed up in both the CD4 and CD8 compartments, probably as a result of convergent recombination. Compared with the primary T-cell response, the secondary T-cell response was weaker but faster, peaking on day 5 rather than day 15.

Between the V and J ends, shortened by 1 base and 5 bases respectively, the junction contains 14 bases. The CDR1 and CDR2 encoded by the germline V gene are SGHTA and FQGTGA. The CDR3 covers 15 residues, taking in both the cysteine and the phenylalanine. The only DNA kept is the CDR3, 45 bases in frame from the first base. The treatment or condition label here, explained by the study, means: live attenuated yellow fever vaccine strain. PBMCs were isolated from peripheral blood using a standard Ficoll-Paque protocol. CD4 and CD8 T-cell fractions were isolated with Dynabeads CD4 and CD8 positive selection kits. TriZol was used to extract RNA from bulk PBMCs, CD4 and CD8 fractions, and dextramer-positive and dextramer-negative fractions. Synthesis of TCR cDNA relied on 5'RACE template switching, a step that introduced a universal primer site along with unique molecular identifiers. Priming of cDNA synthesis was performed from both the TCR alpha and TCR beta constant segments. Two PCR steps were used to amplify libraries, with sample barcodes and sequencing adapters being added in the second step. Libraries were sequenced on Illumina HiSeq 2500 (2x100 bp) or NovaSeq (2x150 bp). The study's own analysis went as follows. MIGEC handled demultiplexing of reads and collapsing into UMI consensus sequences, while MiXCR performed V(D)J alignment. Using edgeR on replicate PBMC samples, clonotypes were called vaccine-responding if FDR was below 0.01 and the log2 fold change was above 5 up to day 15. Bulk clonotypes were assigned CD4 or CD8 identity according to which sequenced CD4 or CD8 repertoire held them at higher abundance. TCRdb trimmed public reads at Q25 via fastp, called clones via MiXCR and kept in-frame beta chains. Each CDR3 protein gets just one entry, which takes the most common genes and DNA from the rows behind it. TCRdb's processing, not the authors' own work, is the source of the V and J calls. The sample includes roughly 180,000 distinct CDR3 sequences, with 6.2% observed a single time. About 2.8% of the sample is held by the ten biggest clonotypes.

Sequencing was performed on CD4+ T cells sorted from PBMCs, taken on the day of the first yellow fever vaccination. The receptor was isolated from a man between 18 and 35 years old who received the YFV17D yellow fever vaccine. The receptor chain draws on TRBV7-3 and TRBJ2-5; TRBD2 might be the D gene, on 5 matching bases. The nucleotide sequence is TGTGCCAGCAGCTTAATGGGTGCTAGCAGCGAGACCCAGTACTTC. It codes for CASSLMGASSETQYF.